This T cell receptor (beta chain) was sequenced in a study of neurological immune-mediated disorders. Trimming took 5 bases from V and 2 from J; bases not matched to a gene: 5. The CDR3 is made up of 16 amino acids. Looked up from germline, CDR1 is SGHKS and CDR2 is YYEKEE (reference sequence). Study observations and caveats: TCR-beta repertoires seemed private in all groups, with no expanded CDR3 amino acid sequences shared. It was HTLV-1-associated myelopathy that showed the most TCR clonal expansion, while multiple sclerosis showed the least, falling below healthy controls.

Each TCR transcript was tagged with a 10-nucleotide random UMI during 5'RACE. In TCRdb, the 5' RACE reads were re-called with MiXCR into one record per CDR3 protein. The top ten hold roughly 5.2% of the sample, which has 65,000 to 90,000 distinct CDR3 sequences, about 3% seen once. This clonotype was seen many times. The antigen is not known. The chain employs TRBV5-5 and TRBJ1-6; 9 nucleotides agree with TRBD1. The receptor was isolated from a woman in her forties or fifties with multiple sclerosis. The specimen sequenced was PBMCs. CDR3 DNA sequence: TGTGCCAGCAGACAGGGGGCAGAAACCTATAATTCACCCCTCCACTTT. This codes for CASRQGAETYNSPLHF.